This T cell receptor (beta chain) was obtained from a study of blood T cell repertoires in COVID-19. Trimming took off 2 bases at V and 5 bases at J, with 6 bases between the two ends. Per germline, CDR1 MDHEN and CDR2 SYDVKM. The CDR3 runs to 12 residues. Source study methods: Researchers report that nucleated cell counts were estimated from reference gene primer amplification. Clones were sequenced by immunoSEQ multiplex PCR, and TCRdb holds only the in-frame ones, with some missing. V and J calls plus clone size are reproduced from that table; the DNA served to infer D and trimming. The table shows 250,000 to 350,000 clones, with 86% occurring only once.

The specimen was peripheral blood. The V gene is TRBV28, the J gene TRBJ1-2; tentatively, D is TRBD1 (5 bases). This receptor was taken from a woman aged 25 to 39 with active or convalescent COVID-19. CDR3 amino acids: CASSLRQYGYTF. In nucleotides, the CDR3 is TGTGCCAGCAGTTTACGACAGTATGGCTACACCTTC.